This TCR beta chain originates from a study of lymphopenia after photon versus proton radiotherapy. V shed 5 bases and J 4 bases; nucleotides not matched to a gene: 5. The CDR3 sequence is 13 residues long. Germline V CDR1 and CDR2: SGHVS, FQNEAQ. A remark on this clone: Its target is unknown.

Findings of the study overall: Under photons, naive T cells and diversity fell while effector/memory populations rose. Post-nadir diversity loss with photons came from oligoclonal expansion, particularly CD8+ Temra cells. A bigger post-nadir fall in TCR diversity correlated inversely with survival time in deceased patients.

Produced via immunoSEQ multiplex PCR; TCRdb's table is partial and in-frame only. Here the sample spans about 50,000 clones, more than 85% being singletons. The rearrangement uses TRBV7-8 and TRBJ2-7; TRBD1 matches 7 bases. This sequence originates from a woman aged 40-49 years with cholangiocarcinoma. The material was peripheral blood, obtained from a patient treated with photon-based radiotherapy. This chain's CDR3 is CASSVRGKYEQYF. Here the CDR3 DNA reads TGTGCCAGCAGCGTCAGGGGGAAGTACGAGCAGTACTTC.